This entry lists 25 T cell receptor beta chains sequenced from one sample in a study of cytomegalovirus exposure and HLA in healthy donors. Assay: immunoSEQ multiplex PCR; the TCRdb copy retains only in-frame clones and omits some. The sample holds approximately 150,000 clones, approximately 89% seen once. What was sequenced was PBMCs. These receptors all stem from a man aged 18 to 35 in good health and CMV-seronegative.

The V and J genes are TRBV15 and TRBJ2-5, with unresolved D. CDR1 is LNHNV, CDR2 YYDKDF, per germline (reference sequence). The ends were cut back, 1 base at V and 1 base at J, with 10 bases in the middle. This CDR3 spans 15 amino acids. CDR3 DNA sequence: TGTGCCACCAGCAGAGGTCCAGGTTTCCAAGAGACCCAGTACTTC. Its protein product is CATSRGPGFQETQYF.

The rearrangement links TRBV6-6 to TRBJ2-7, with 9 bases fitting TRBD2. The CDR3 totals 15 residues. CDR1 and CDR2 from the germline V gene are MNHNY and SVGAGI (reference sequence). CDR3 in amino acids: CASSHSGTSFYEQYV. In DNA form, the CDR3 reads TGTGCCAGCAGTCACTCCGGGACTAGCTTCTACGAGCAGTACGTC.

The chain carries TRBV9 and TRBJ1-2, with TRBD1 matching over 9 bases. This CDR3 has 17 residues. Trimming cost V 0 bases and J 4 bases; bases outside gene matches: 10. Germline V CDR1 and CDR2: SGDLS, YYNGEE. The CDR3 sequence: CASSVGSGTGFTYGYTF. The CDR3 coding sequence is TGTGCCAGCAGCGTAGGCTCCGGGACAGGGTTTACCTATGGCTACACCTTC.

The chain carries TRBV30 and TRBJ2-1; no definite D call. The CDR3 extends over 13 amino acids. V was cut by 3 bases and J by 12 bases, with 18 bases left in between. Per germline, CDR1 GTSNPN and CDR2 SVGIG (reference sequence). The CDR3 reads CAWRSASTGGQFF. In nucleotides, the CDR3 is TGTGCCTGGAGATCAGCCTCAACCGGCGGGCAGTTCTTC.

The CDR3 nucleotides are TGTGCCAGCAGAAATCGGGACAGGGCCCCTCAGCAGTACTTC. Translation gives CASRNRDRAPQQYF. The V gene is TRBV5-5, the J gene TRBJ2-7, with TRBD1 identical over 9 bases. J lost 8 bases, V lost 5 bases, and 11 bases had no gene match. There are 14 residues in the CDR3. The germline V gene has CDR1 SGHKS and CDR2 YYEKEE (reference sequence).

The genes are TRBV5-1 and TRBJ1-1; the D is unclear. Between the trimmed V and J ends, which lost 0 bases and 4 bases, there was a span of 7 bases. The CDR3 has 13 amino acids. Germline V lookup: CDR1 SGHRS, CDR2 YFSETQ. DNA of the CDR3: TGCGCCAGCAGCTTGGCCGGGTTCACTGAAGCTTTCTTT. It encodes CASSLAGFTEAFF.

The rearrangement joins TRBV5-6 to TRBJ2-7, with 10 bases that match TRBD1. V was pared by 4 bases and J by 4 bases, with 5 bases of the junction left unmatched. This CDR3 contains 14 residues. CDR1 and CDR2 from the germline V gene are SGHDT and YYEEEE. The CDR3 protein is CASSSRDRGYEQYF. CDR3 DNA: TGTGCCAGCAGCAGCCGGGACAGGGGTTACGAGCAGTACTTC.

V gene TRBV6-5 combines with J gene TRBJ2-1, with D possibly matching TRBD2 (6 bases). Trimming removed 0 bases from V and 8 bases from J, with 17 bases in between. There are 16 residues in the CDR3. The germline V gene encodes CDR1 MNHEY and CDR2 SVGAGI. CDR3 sequence (DNA): TGTGCCAGCAGTTACTCTAGTGTCGCGGGGTGGGATGAGCAGTTCTTC. It encodes CASSYSSVAGWDEQFF.

This clone has only a few counts. Other nucleotide sequences in the sample specify the same CDR3. The chain combines TRBV7-3 with TRBJ2-2, with D maybe TRBD2 (5 bases). CDR3 length equals 15 residues. V was shortened by 5 bases and J by 0 bases, with 10 bases between the two germline ends. Germline V lookup: CDR1 SGHTA, CDR2 FQGTGA. CDR3 region: CASSRTGANTGELFF. The CDR3 DNA sequence: TGTGCCAGCAGCCGAACCGGGGCGAACACCGGGGAGCTGTTTTTT.

The rearrangement uses TRBV18 and TRBJ2-7, with TRBD1 as a possible D gene (5 bases). The V end lost 3 bases, the J end lost 3 bases, and 6 bases lay between the germline ends. CDR1 KGHSH and CDR2 LQKENI come from the germline V gene. This CDR3 has 12 amino acids. CDR3 residues: CASSPDSYEQYF. In DNA form, the CDR3 reads TGTGCCAGCTCACCCGACAGCTACGAGCAGTACTTC.

In DNA form, the CDR3 reads TGTGCCTGGAGTCCCTCGAGGACTAGCGATCCAGATACGCAGTATTTT. This translates into CAWSPSRTSDPDTQYF. This sequence joins TRBV30 and TRBJ2-3; 9 bases agree with TRBD2. The V and J ends lost 2 bases and 4 bases, in that order; junction bases with no gene match: 10. CDR1 is GTSNPN and CDR2 is SVGIG in the germline V gene (reference sequence). The CDR3 consists of 16 residues.

The chain carries TRBV4-1 and TRBJ2-3, with 7 nucleotides matching TRBD2. J lost 0 bases, V lost 3 bases, and 15 bases had no gene match. Germline loops: CDR1 MGHRA, CDR2 YSYEKL. This CDR3 spans 19 amino acids. The CDR3: CASSHAERSSGTSTDTQYF. The CDR3 DNA sequence: TGCGCCAGCAGCCATGCCGAACGCTCTAGCGGTACTAGCACAGATACGCAGTATTTT.

The chain combines TRBV25-1 with TRBJ1-2; D unresolved. V dropped 3 bases and J dropped 6 bases, with 11 bases sitting between them. This CDR3 is 13 amino acids long. The germline V gene has CDR1 MGHDK and CDR2 SYGVNS. CDR3 in amino acids: CASSDPGRDGYTF. The DNA of the CDR3 is TGTGCCAGCAGTGATCCTGGTCGGGATGGCTACACCTTC.

J is TRBJ2-7 and V is TRBV5-5; D possibly corresponds to TRBD1 (6 bases). The CDR3 length is 13 residues. Germline-derived CDR1 and CDR2 are SGHKS and YYEKEE (reference sequence). Trimming took 5 bases from V and 3 from J, leaving 12 bases between them. The CDR3 region has the DNA TGTGCCAGCAGTCCAAAGGACAGCTACGAGCAGTACGTC. Translating gives CASSPKDSYEQYV.

V usage is TRBV6-1 and J usage is TRBJ2-7, with 9 bases matching TRBD1. The CDR3 runs to 15 residues. V dropped 4 bases and J dropped 3; count of bases not matched to a gene: 7. Germline CDR1 is MNHNS and CDR2 is SASEGT. CDR3 sequence: CASSAPGQGRYEQYF. CDR3 DNA: TGTGCCAGCAGTGCCCCGGGACAGGGCCGCTACGAGCAGTACTTC.

The chain is built from TRBV18 and TRBJ1-1, with D tentatively TRBD1 (6 bases). This CDR3 has 14 amino acids. The V gene's germline CDR1 is KGHSH and CDR2 LQKENI. V shed 3 bases and J shed 4 bases, with 12 bases lying between them. The CDR3: CASSPDRGGTEAFF. For the CDR3, the DNA is TGTGCCAGCTCACCGGACAGAGGTGGCACTGAAGCTTTCTTT.

This chain joins TRBV7-2 and TRBJ2-1, with a possible D match to TRBD2 (5 bases). Germline V gene data show CDR1 as SGHTA and CDR2 as FQGNSA. This CDR3 comprises 13 residues. V was pared by 6 bases and J by 5 bases, with 11 bases between. The CDR3 bases are TGTGCCAGCAGGGACTGGTCGAACAATGAGCAGTTCTTC. Encoded protein: CASRDWSNNEQFF.

The chain joins TRBV6-5 to TRBJ2-3; TRBD1 matches at 8 bases. The CDR3 has 16 residues. Trimming took 1 base from V and 4 from J; bases not matched to a gene: 7. CDR1 is MNHEY, CDR2 SVGAGI, per germline. The DNA for the CDR3 is TGTGCCAGCAGTTACTATCGCGGACAGGGCGCAGATACGCAGTATTTT. Protein: CASSYYRGQGADTQYF.

The chain is built from TRBV6-6 and TRBJ1-2; the D gene is possibly TRBD1 (6 bases). The germline V gene has CDR1 MNHNY and CDR2 SVGAGI (reference sequence). This CDR3 spans 14 amino acids. V lost 6 bases, J lost 5 bases, and 16 bases lay in between. The CDR3 here is CASRETGTPYGYTF. CDR3 DNA sequence: TGTGCCAGCAGGGAAACCGGGACACCTTATGGCTACACCTTC.

The rearrangement joins TRBV18 to TRBJ1-1; unclear D gene. With 2 bases removed from V and 0 bases from J, the gap between germline ends came to 10 bases. The CDR3 covers 15 residues. The germline V gene has CDR1 KGHSH and CDR2 LQKENI. The CDR3 bases are TGTGCCAGCTCACCAATGGTCACACTGAACACTGAAGCTTTCTTT. It codes for CASSPMVTLNTEAFF.

The CDR3 bases are TGTGCCAGCAACCCCGGGATTGACTCTGGAAACACCATATATTTT. This encodes CASNPGIDSGNTIYF. The rearrangement uses TRBV2 and TRBJ1-3; D ambiguous. The CDR3 length is 15 residues. The V end was cut by 7 bases, the J end by 0 bases, with 13 bases between. Germline V gene sequence: CDR1 SNHLY, CDR2 FYNNEI.

The genes are TRBV7-2 and TRBJ2-5; D remains ambiguous. In germline, CDR1 is SGHTA, CDR2 FQGNSA. CDR3 size: 15 residues. The germline V and J ends were trimmed by 1 base and 1 base, with 10 bases remaining between them. CDR3: CASSLGRSPQETQYF. CDR3 coding DNA: TGTGCCAGCAGCTTAGGTCGGAGCCCCCAAGAGACCCAGTACTTC.

This chain joins TRBV15 and TRBJ1-1, with D perhaps TRBD1 (6 bases). The CDR3 is 15 residues long. V gave up 0 bases and J gave up 3 bases, with 11 bases separating them. Germline loops: CDR1 LNHNV, CDR2 YYDKDF (reference sequence). The DNA of the CDR3 is TGTGCCACCAGCAGAGATGGGGGGGCAGACACTGAAGCTTTCTTT. It encodes CATSRDGGADTEAFF.

V and J are TRBV10-1 and TRBJ2-2; D ambiguous. V was clipped by 1 base and J by 7 bases, with 7 bases between them. CDR1 is WNHNN and CDR2 is SYGVQD in the germline V gene (reference sequence). The CDR3 is made up of 13 amino acids. CDR3 amino acids: CASSELSGGELFF. CDR3 in DNA: TGCGCCAGCAGTGAGTTATCGGGCGGGGAGCTGTTTTTT.

The CDR3 region is CASSLAAGVGLAGGPYF. The CDR3 DNA sequence: TGTGCCAGCAGCTTAGCAGCAGGGGTTGGGCTAGCGGGAGGGCCGTATTTT. This chain connects TRBV11-2 to TRBJ2-3; 12 positions agree with TRBD2. The CDR3 spans 17 residues. Germline lookup yields CDR1 SGHAT and CDR2 FQNNGV. Unmatched junction bases numbered 16, after V lost 1 base and J lost 14 bases.